This T cell receptor beta chain was observed in a study of blood T cells in healthy people across ages. The CDR3 is 15 residues long. Germline-derived CDR1 and CDR2 are DFQATT and SNEGSKA (reference sequence). J was trimmed by 0 bases and V by 1 base; bases with no gene match: 4. Study results and limitations: Because sorting was not performed, PBMCs prevented conclusive naive versus antigen-experienced comparison.

A second PCR of roughly 7 to 11 cycles used a sample-barcoded 5' primer and a J-beta primer mix. TCRdb passed the 5' RACE reads through MiXCR, listing each CDR3 protein once. The sample records 600,000 to 850,000 distinct CDR3 sequences, roughly 25% being singletons. In this sample, this clonotype turned up once. Its antigen is as yet unknown. These data also featured in a second study, about T cells of mothers and their children.

Source material: blood. The receptor comes from a boy aged 5-17 years in good health. The chain has TRBV20-1 and TRBJ2-3; 7 bases fit TRBD1. The CDR3 protein is CSARVTGDSTDTQYF. The CDR3 nucleotides read TGCAGTGCTAGAGTTACAGGGGATAGCACAGATACGCAGTATTTT.